What follows describes a single TCR beta chain. Its antigen is unidentified. J was trimmed by 7 bases and V by 4 bases; bases with no gene match: 5. Germline values: CDR1 SGHDN, CDR2 FVKESK. The CDR3 runs 16 residues. Each of the CD4+ naive, central memory, regulatory and stem cell-like memory populations was sorted via CD45RO/CCR7/CD25/CD127/CD95/CD27. This specimen belongs to a study of beta chain features in type 1 diabetes. Study-level background: In age, gender and cell yields, patients were similar to healthy donors.

General observations from the study: Shortening that was moderate but significant affected the TCRB CDR3s of Type 1 diabetes patients in all four CD4+ subsets. A potential PCR bias toward shorter templates would be equal in patient and control samples.

The isolated RNA, all of it, was reverse transcribed, so expressed TCRB transcripts were what got sequenced. Some clones are missing from TCRdb's copy, which holds only in-frame ones; the method was immunoSEQ multiplex PCR. Of a few hundred thousand clones in the sample, 9.5% to 11% were seen once. This receptor was taken from a woman aged 30 to 39 in good health. Sample: naive CD4+ T cells from blood. The chain couples TRBV14 to TRBJ2-1, with TRBD2 matching over 15 bases. CDR3 nucleotide sequence: TGTGCCAGCAGCCGAGGACTAGCGGGAGGGCAAAATGAGCAGTTCTTC. Amino acid sequence: CASSRGLAGGQNEQFF.